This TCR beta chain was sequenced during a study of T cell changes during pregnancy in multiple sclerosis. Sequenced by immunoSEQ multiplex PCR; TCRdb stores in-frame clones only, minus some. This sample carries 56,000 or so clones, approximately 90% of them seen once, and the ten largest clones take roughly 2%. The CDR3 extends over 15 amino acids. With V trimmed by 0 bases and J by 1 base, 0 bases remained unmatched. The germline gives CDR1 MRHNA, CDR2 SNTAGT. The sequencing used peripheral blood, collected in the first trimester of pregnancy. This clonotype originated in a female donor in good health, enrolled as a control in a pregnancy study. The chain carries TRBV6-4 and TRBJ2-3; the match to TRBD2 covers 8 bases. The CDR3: CASSDSRGGTDTQYF. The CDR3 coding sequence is TGTGCCAGCAGTGACTCGCGGGGGGGCACAGATACGCAGTATTTT.